This TCR beta chain originates from a study of early T cells in non-severe SARS-CoV-2 infection. Turning to the study itself: Chains were unpaired, as sequencing was done on bulk RNA from unsorted whole blood. Study-wide points: VDJdb matching, biased toward anti-spike CD8 responses, missed private and CD4 specificities.

Note on this clonotype: Antigen unknown.

Germline assignment: CDR1 SNHLY and CDR2 FYNNEI. The CDR3 spans 13 residues. The V gene lost 6 bases and the J gene lost 5 bases, with 10 bases spanning the gap. Unique molecular identifiers were affixed to single, distinct cDNA molecules. TCRdb redid the calling of the 5' RACE reads with MiXCR, one entry per CDR3 protein. The sample consists of approximately 67,000 distinct CDR3 sequences, around 9% of them appearing once. Sequencing input: whole blood. The TCR originated in an adult who was a healthcare worker with PCR-confirmed SARS-CoV-2 infection or an uninfected control (not recorded which). V usage is TRBV2 and J usage is TRBJ2-2; maybe TRBD1 (5 bases). The CDR3, as DNA: TGTGCCAGCAGCAGGGAAAGTACCGGGGAGCTGTTTTTT. Translating it yields CASSRESTGELFF.